This entry concerns a single TCR beta chain. The CDR3 covers 16 residues. Trimming took 6 bases from V and 1 from J, leaving 18 bases between them. The data originate from a study of T-cell reconstitution after alpha-beta-depleted transplantation in children. A library of TCRbeta sequences, prepared with unique molecular identifiers, was generated. TCRdb reprocessed the PCR reads with MiXCR, giving one entry per CDR3 protein. The sample includes about 980,000 distinct CDR3 sequences, roughly 29% seen only once; the top ten take over 25%. This sequence originates from a boy under three years old who had a stem cell transplant for SCID, so the T cells may come from the graft donor. This rearrangement joins TRBV12-3 or TRBV12-4 to TRBJ1-2; perhaps TRBD1 as D (5 bases). This specimen consisted of PBMCs, mostly from graft donor cells, obtained 360 days after TCRalphabeta/CD19-depleted stem cell transplant. The CDR3 region has the DNA TGTGCCAGCAGCATGGGGCCCCTTGGCTTTAACTATGGCTACACCTTC. The encoded protein is CASSMGPLGFNYGYTF.